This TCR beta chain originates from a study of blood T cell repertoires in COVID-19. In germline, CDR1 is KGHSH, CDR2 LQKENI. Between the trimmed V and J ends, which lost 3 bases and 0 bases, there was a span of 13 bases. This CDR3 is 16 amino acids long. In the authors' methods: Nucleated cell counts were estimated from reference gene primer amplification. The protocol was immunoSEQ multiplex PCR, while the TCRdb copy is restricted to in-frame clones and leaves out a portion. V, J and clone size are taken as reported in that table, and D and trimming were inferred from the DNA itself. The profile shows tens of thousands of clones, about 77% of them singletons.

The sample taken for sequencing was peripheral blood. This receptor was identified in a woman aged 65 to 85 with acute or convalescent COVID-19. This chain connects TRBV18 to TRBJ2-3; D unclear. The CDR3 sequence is CASSPPWQSSTDTQYF. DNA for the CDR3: TGTGCCAGCTCACCCCCGTGGCAGTCTAGCACAGATACGCAGTATTTT.